The entry below describes one TCR beta chain. This record belongs to a study of blood T cell repertoires in COVID-19. This table comes from immunoSEQ multiplex PCR, and its TCRdb copy is limited to in-frame clones, with some not included. The repertoire consists of 180,000 or so clones, with roughly nine tenths occurring once and the leading ten covering 6.5% to 8.5%. The V gene end was trimmed by 4 bases and the J gene end by 6 bases; junction bases not matched to a gene: 5. The CDR3 spans 14 residues. Germline V gene lookup returns CDR1 MGHRA and CDR2 YSYEKL. The specimen sequenced was peripheral blood. The J gene is TRBJ1-4, the V gene TRBV4-1, with 7 positions matching TRBD1. This TCR was recovered from a man aged 40-55 years with acute or convalescent COVID-19. The DNA for the CDR3 is TGCGCCAGCAGCCCGGGGACAGTAGATGAAAAACTGTTTTTT. Translation: CASSPGTVDEKLFF.